Below, one T cell receptor beta chain is given with its context. Germline V lookup: CDR1 SNHLY, CDR2 FYNNEI. The CDR3 totals 13 residues. Between the trimmed V and J ends, which lost 3 bases and 2 bases, there was a span of 7 bases. These data come from a study of control samples from healthy donors and cancer patients. Some clones are missing from TCRdb's copy, which holds only in-frame ones; the method was immunoSEQ multiplex PCR. Of 100,000 to 150,000 clones in the sample, just under 90% are singletons; the top ten hold about 12%. The sequencing input was blood. The receptor comes from a man younger than 40 in good health. This rearrangement joins TRBV2 to TRBJ1-2, with D possibly being TRBD1 (5 bases). CDR3 residues: CASSDRENYGYTF. In DNA, the CDR3 is TGTGCCAGCAGTGACAGGGAGAACTATGGCTACACCTTC.